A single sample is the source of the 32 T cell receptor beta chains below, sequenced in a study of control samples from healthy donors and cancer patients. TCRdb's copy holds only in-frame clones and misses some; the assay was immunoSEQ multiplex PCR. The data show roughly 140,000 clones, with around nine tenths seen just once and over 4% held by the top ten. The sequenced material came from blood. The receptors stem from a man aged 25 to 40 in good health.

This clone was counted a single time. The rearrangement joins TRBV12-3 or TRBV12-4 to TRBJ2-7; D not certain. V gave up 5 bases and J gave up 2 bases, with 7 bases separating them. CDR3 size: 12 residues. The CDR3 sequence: CASSIRAYEQYF. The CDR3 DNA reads TGTGCCAGCAGTATTAGAGCCTACGAGCAGTACTTC.

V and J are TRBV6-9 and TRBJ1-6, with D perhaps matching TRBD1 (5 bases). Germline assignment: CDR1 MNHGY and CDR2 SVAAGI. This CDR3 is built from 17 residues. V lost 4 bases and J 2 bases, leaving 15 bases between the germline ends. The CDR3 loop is CASSWVEGKAYNSPLHF. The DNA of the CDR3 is TGTGCCAGCAGTTGGGTGGAGGGGAAAGCCTATAATTCACCCCTCCACTTT.

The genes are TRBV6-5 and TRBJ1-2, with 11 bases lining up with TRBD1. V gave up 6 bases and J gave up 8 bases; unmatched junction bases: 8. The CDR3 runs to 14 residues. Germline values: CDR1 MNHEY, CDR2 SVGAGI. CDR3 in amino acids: CASRNRDRGGGYTF. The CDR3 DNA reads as TGTGCCAGCAGGAACCGGGACAGGGGGGGCGGCTACACCTTC.

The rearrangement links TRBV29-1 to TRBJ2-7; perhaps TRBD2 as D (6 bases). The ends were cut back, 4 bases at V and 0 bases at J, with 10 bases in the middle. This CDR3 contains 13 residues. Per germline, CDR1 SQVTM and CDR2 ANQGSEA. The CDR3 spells CSVGDGSSYEQYF. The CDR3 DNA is TGCAGCGTTGGGGACGGGAGCTCCTACGAGCAGTACTTC.

The CDR3 protein is CASSPRTGGSAGELFF. CDR3 coding DNA: TGCGCCAGCAGCCCGCGGACAGGGGGCAGCGCCGGGGAGCTGTTTTTT. This sequence joins TRBV5-1 and TRBJ2-2; 11 nucleotides align to TRBD1. The CDR3 covers 16 residues. V lost 4 bases to trimming and J lost 6 bases; unmatched junction nucleotides: 8. CDR1 is SGHRS and CDR2 is YFSETQ in the germline V gene.

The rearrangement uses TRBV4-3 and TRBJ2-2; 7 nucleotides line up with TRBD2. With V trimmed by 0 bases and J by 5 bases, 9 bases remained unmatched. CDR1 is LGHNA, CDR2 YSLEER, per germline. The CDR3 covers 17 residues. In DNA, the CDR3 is TGCGCCAGCAGCCAAGATCTTCGCGGGAGAGAGACCGGGGAGCTGTTTTTT. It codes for CASSQDLRGRETGELFF.

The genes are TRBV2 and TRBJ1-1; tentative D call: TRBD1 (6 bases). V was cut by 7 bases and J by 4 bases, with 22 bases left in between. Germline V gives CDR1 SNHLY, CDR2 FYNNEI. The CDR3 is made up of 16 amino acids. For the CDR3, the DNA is TGTGCCAGCACTCCCATTTCAGACAGGAGGAGCACTGAAGCTTTCTTT. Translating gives CASTPISDRRSTEAFF. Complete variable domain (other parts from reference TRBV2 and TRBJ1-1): EPEVTQTPSHQVTQMGQEVILRCVPISNHLYFYWYRQILGQKVEFLVSFYNNEISEKSEIFDDQFSVERPDGSNFTLKIRSTKLEDSAMYFCASTPISDRRSTEAFFGQGTRLTVV.

The CDR3 nucleotides are TGCGCCAGCAGCCTCAGGGAGTCTAATGAAAAACTGTTTTTT. It codes for CASSLRESNEKLFF. The J gene is TRBJ1-4, the V gene TRBV4-1; tentatively, D is TRBD1 (5 bases). The V and J ends lost 4 bases and 3 bases respectively, with 9 bases between them. The germline gives CDR1 MGHRA, CDR2 YSYEKL. This CDR3 is built from 14 residues.

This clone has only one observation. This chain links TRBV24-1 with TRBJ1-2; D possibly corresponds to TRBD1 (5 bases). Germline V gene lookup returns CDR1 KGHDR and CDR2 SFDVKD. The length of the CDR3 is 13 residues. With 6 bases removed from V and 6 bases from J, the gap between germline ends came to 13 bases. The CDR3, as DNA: TGTGCCACCAGTCCAGGGAGGGCCCATGGCTACACCTTC. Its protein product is CATSPGRAHGYTF.

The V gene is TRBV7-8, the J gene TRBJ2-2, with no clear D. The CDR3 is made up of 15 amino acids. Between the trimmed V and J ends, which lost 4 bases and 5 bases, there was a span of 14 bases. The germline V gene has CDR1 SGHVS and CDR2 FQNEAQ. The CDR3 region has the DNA TGTGCCAGCAGCTCTCCTAAAATGGCTACCGGGGAGCTGTTTTTT. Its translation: CASSSPKMATGELFF.

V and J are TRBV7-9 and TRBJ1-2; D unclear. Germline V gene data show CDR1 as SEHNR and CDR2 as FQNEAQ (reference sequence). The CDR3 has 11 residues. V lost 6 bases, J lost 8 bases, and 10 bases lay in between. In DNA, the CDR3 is TGTGCCAGCAGTCGTATCCGGGGCTACACCTTC. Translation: CASSRIRGYTF. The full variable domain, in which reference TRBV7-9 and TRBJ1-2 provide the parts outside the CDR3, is DTGVSQNPRHKITKRGQNVTFRCDPISEHNRLYWYRQTLGQGPEFLTYFQNEAQLEKSRLLSDRFSAERPKGSFSTLEIQRTEQGDSAMYLCASSRIRGYTFGSGTRLTVV.

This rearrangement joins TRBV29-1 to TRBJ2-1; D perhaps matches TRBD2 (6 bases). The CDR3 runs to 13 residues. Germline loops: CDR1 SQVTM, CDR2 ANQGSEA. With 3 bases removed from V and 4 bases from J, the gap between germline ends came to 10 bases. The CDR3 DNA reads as TGCAGCGTTGACGGGGCGGGGTACAATGAGCAGTTCTTC. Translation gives CSVDGAGYNEQFF.

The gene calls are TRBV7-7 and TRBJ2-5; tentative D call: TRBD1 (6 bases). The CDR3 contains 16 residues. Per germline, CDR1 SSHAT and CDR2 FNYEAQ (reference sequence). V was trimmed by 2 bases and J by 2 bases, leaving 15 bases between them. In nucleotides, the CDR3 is TGTGCCAGCAGCTTAAATTACGGGACAACGCAAGAGACCCAGTACTTC. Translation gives CASSLNYGTTQETQYF.

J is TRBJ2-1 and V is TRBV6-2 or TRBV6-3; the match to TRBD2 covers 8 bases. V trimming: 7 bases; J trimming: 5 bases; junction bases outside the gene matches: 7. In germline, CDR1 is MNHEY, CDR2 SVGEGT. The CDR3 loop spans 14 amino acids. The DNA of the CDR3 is TGTGCCAGCACCCCCGGGACTAGGAACAATGAGCAGTTCTTC. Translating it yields CASTPGTRNNEQFF.

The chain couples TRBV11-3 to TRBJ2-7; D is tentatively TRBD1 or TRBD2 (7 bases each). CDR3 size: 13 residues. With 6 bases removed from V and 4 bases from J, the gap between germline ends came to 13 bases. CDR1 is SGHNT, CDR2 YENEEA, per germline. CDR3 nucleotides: TGTGCCAGCAGGGGAGGGACAGCATACGAGCAGTACTTC. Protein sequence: CASRGGTAYEQYF.

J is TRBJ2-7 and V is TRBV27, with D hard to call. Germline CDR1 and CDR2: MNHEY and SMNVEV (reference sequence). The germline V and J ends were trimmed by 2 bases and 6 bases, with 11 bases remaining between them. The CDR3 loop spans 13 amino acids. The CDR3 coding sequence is TGTGCCAGCAGTTTAACCCCACTCGGCGAGCAGTACTTC. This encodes CASSLTPLGEQYF.

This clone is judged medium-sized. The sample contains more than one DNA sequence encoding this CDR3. CDR3 protein: CSVGQGVHEQYF. CDR3 nucleotide sequence: TGCAGCGTTGGGCAGGGAGTCCACGAGCAGTACTTC. The chain employs TRBV29-1 and TRBJ2-7; D is tentatively TRBD1 or TRBD2 (5 bases each). Germline-derived CDR1 and CDR2 are SQVTM and ANQGSEA. The CDR3 is 12 amino acids. V dropped 4 bases and J dropped 5 bases, with 12 bases sitting between them.

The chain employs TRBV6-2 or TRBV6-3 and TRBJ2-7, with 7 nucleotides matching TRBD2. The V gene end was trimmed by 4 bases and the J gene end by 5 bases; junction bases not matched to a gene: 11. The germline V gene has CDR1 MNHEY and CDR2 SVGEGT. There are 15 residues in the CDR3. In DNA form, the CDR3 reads TGTGCCAGCAGTTCGGCCCGGGACTACCTCCACGAGCAGTACTTC. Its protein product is CASSSARDYLHEQYF.

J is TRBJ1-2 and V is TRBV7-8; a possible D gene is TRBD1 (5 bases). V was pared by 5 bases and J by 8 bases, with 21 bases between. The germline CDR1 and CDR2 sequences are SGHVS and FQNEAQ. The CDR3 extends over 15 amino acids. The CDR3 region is CASSDPGREPLGYTF. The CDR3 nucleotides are TGTGCCAGCAGCGACCCGGGCAGGGAACCTTTGGGCTACACCTTC.

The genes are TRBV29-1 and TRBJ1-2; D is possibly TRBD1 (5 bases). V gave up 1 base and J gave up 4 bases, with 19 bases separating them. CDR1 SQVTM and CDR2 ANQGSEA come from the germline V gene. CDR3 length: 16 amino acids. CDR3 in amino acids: CSVEGAGLGLGYGYTF. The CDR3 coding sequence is TGCAGCGTTGAAGGGGCAGGGCTAGGTTTAGGCTATGGCTACACCTTC.

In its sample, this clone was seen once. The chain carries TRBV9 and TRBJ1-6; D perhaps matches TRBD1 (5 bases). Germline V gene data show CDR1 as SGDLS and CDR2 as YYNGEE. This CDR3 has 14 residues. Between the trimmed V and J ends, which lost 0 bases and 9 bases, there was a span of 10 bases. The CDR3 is CASSVGTLGSPLHF. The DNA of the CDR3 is TGTGCCAGCAGCGTAGGGACACTGGGTTCACCCCTCCACTTT.

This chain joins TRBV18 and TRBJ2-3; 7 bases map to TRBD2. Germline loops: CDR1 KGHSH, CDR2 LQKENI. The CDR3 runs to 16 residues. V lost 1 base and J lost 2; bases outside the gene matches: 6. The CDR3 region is CASSPLGTIHTDTQYF. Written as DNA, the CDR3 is TGTGCCAGCTCACCACTAGGGACTATCCACACAGATACGCAGTATTTT.

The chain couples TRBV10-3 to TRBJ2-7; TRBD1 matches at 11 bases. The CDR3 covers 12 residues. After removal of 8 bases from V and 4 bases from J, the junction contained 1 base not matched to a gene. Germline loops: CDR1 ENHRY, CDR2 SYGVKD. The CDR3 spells CAIGDRGYEQYF. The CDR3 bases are TGTGCCATCGGGGACAGGGGGTACGAGCAGTACTTC.

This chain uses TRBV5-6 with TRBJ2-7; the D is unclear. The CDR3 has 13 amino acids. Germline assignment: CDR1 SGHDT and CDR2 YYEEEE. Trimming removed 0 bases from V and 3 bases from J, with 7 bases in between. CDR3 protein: CASSLVDDYEQYF. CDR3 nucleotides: TGTGCCAGCAGCTTGGTGGACGACTACGAGCAGTACTTC.

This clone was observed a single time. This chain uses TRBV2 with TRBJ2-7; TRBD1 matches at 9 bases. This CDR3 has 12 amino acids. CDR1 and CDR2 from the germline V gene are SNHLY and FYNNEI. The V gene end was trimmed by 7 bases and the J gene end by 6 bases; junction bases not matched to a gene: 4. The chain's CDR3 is CASTGTGIEQYF. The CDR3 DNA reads TGTGCCAGCACCGGGACAGGGATCGAGCAGTACTTC.

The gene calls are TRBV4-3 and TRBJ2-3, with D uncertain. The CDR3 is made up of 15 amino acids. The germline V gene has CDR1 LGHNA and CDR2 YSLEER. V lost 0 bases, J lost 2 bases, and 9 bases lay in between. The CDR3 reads CASSQELKPTDTQYF. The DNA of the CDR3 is TGCGCCAGCAGCCAAGAGTTAAAGCCCACAGATACGCAGTATTTT.

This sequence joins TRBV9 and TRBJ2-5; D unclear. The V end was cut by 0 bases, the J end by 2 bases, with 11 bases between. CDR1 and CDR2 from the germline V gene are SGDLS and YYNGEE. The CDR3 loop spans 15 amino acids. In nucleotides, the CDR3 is TGTGCCAGCAGCGTAGACCCCCTTCGGCAAGAGACCCAGTACTTC. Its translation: CASSVDPLRQETQYF.

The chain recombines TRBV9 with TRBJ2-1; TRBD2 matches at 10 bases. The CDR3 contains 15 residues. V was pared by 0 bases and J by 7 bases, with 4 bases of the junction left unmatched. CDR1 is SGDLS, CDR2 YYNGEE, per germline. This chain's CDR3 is CASSVAGGLANEQFF. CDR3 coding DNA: TGTGCCAGCAGCGTAGCTGGGGGACTAGCGAATGAGCAGTTCTTC. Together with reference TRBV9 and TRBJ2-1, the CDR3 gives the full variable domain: DSGVTQTPKHLITATGQRVTLRCSPRSGDLSVYWYQQSLDQGLQFLIQYYNGEERAKGNILERFSAQQFPDLHSELNLSSLELGDSALYFCASSVAGGLANEQFFGPGTRLTVL.

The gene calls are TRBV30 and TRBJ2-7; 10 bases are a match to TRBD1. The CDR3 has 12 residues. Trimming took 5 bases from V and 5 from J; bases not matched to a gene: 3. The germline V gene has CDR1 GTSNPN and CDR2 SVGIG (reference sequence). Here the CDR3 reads CAWDRGHNEQYF. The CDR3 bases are TGTGCCTGGGACAGGGGGCACAACGAGCAGTACTTC.

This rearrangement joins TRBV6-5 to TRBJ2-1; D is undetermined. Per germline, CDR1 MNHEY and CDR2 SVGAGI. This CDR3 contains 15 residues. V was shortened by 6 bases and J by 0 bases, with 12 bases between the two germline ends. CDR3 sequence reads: CASRLNTDSYNEQFF. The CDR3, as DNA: TGTGCCAGCAGACTCAATACAGACTCCTACAATGAGCAGTTCTTC.

The CDR3 region is CASSVSSGNNEQFF. DNA for the CDR3: TGTGCCAGCAGCGTCTCTAGCGGGAACAATGAGCAGTTCTTC. The rearrangement joins TRBV5-6 to TRBJ2-1; the match to TRBD2 covers 9 bases. This CDR3 contains 14 residues. The germline V gene has CDR1 SGHDT and CDR2 YYEEEE. The trim removed 4 bases at V and 5 bases at J, leaving 4 bases unmatched.

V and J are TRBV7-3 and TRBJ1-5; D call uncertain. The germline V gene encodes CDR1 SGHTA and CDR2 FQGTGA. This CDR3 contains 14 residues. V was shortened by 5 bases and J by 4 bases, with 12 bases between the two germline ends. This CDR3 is CASSERVGNQPQHF. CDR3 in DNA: TGTGCCAGCAGCGAAAGGGTAGGGAATCAGCCCCAGCATTTT.